This passage covers 32 T cell receptor beta chains from one sample sequenced in a study of spatial heterogeneity in lung cancer. TCRdb re-called the 5' RACE reads through MiXCR, storing one row per CDR3 protein. The sample records some 41,000 distinct CDR3 sequences, 6.5% to 8% being singletons. The time point here: sample taken at primary tumor resection. Whole RNA obtained from tumor, nontumor lung or frozen PBMC underwent sequencing without sorting. Sequences were derived from PBMCs, sampled at surgery. These receptors were collected from a female donor with early-stage non-small cell lung cancer.

This clonotype showed up many times. The chain recombines TRBV12-3 or TRBV12-4 with TRBJ2-3, with D perhaps matching TRBD1 or TRBD2 (5 bases each). This CDR3 region has 16 residues. The V and J ends lost 6 bases and 4 bases respectively, with 20 bases between them. CDR3 in DNA: TGTGCCAGCAGCCCACCACTGGGTGGGGGTGCAGATACGCAGTATTTT. It is translated as CASSPPLGGGADTQYF.

This clonotype was seen many times. The chain has TRBV6-6 and TRBJ2-3, with D possibly matching TRBD2 (7 bases). The germline V gene encodes CDR1 MNHNY and CDR2 SVGAGI (reference sequence). The CDR3 covers 20 residues. Trimming removed 4 bases from V and 4 bases from J, with 30 bases in between. CDR3: CASSSDRTRRFLGGADTQYF. As DNA, the CDR3 is TGTGCCAGCAGTTCCGATAGGACTAGACGCTTCCTGGGGGGCGCAGATACGCAGTATTTT.

The chain recombines TRBV6-2 or TRBV6-3 with TRBJ2-3; unclear D gene. Trimming removed 5 bases at V and 0 bases at J, with 15 bases between. CDR1 MNHEY and CDR2 SVGEGT come from the germline V gene. This CDR3 spans 16 amino acids. The CDR3 loop is CASSMDHPGSTDTQYF. The CDR3 DNA reads TGTGCCAGCAGTATGGACCACCCAGGAAGCACAGATACGCAGTATTTT.

Ten or more counts support this clonotype. The V call is TRBV7-2, the J call TRBJ2-3; D gene unclear. CDR3 length: 13 residues. Looked up from germline, CDR1 is SGHTA and CDR2 is FQGNSA. Trimming pared 1 base from V and 12 bases from J, leaving 14 bases between. CDR3 loop: CASSLDGVGDQYF. The CDR3 coding sequence is TGTGCCAGCAGCTTAGATGGAGTGGGCGACCAGTATTTT.

This clonotype appeared many times. This chain joins TRBV11-2 and TRBJ1-3; D gene ambiguous. CDR3 length: 13 residues. Trimming removed 6 bases from V and 8 bases from J, with 14 bases in between. From germline, CDR1 is SGHAT and CDR2 FQNNGV. Here the CDR3 reads CASSYSPGDTIYF. CDR3 nucleotide sequence: TGTGCCAGCAGTTACTCCCCCGGAGACACCATATATTTT.

This clonotype has a count of ten or more. This chain joins TRBV4-1 and TRBJ2-3, with 11 bases lining up with TRBD2. This CDR3 is 18 amino acids long. From germline, CDR1 is MGHRA and CDR2 YSYEKL. J gave up 4 bases and V 4 bases, and 13 bases lay outside the gene matches. CDR3 nucleotide sequence: TGCGCCAGCAGCCGGAAGAATAGCGGGGGGGCCGGGGCAGATACGCAGTATTTT. It specifies CASSRKNSGGAGADTQYF.

This clonotype was picked up a small number of times. V is TRBV5-1 and J is TRBJ2-3; 9 positions agree with TRBD2. The germline V gene has CDR1 SGHRS and CDR2 YFSETQ. This CDR3 contains 15 residues. J lost 0 bases, V lost 5 bases, and 4 bases had no gene match. CDR3 sequence reads: CASRGLAASTDTQYF. The CDR3, as DNA: TGCGCCAGCAGGGGACTAGCAGCTAGCACAGATACGCAGTATTTT. The full variable domain, completed using reference TRBV5-1 and TRBJ2-3, is KAGVTQTPRYLIKTRGQQVTLSCSPISGHRSVSWYQQTPGQGLQFLFEYFSETQRNKGNFPGRFSGRQFSNSRSEMNVSTLELGDSALYLCASRGLAASTDTQYFGPGTRLTVL.

The table lists this clonotype with many counts. The chain has TRBV12-3 or TRBV12-4 and TRBJ2-3; the D is unclear. Trimming took off 0 bases at V and 2 bases at J, with 3 bases between the two ends. The CDR3 sequence is 13 residues long. CDR3 residues: CASSLAATDTQYF. In DNA form, the CDR3 reads TGTGCCAGCAGTTTAGCGGCCACAGATACGCAGTATTTT.

This clonotype was found many times. J is TRBJ2-4 and V is TRBV3-1; D is perhaps TRBD2 (6 bases). Trimming cost V 5 bases and J 2 bases, with 25 bases left between them. CDR3 size: 19 residues. CDR1 is LGHDT and CDR2 is YNNKEL in the germline V gene (reference sequence). The CDR3 loop reads CASSEGGPRVVVSKNIQYF. In DNA form, the CDR3 reads TGTGCCAGCAGCGAAGGAGGGCCACGAGTTGTGGTTTCCAAAAACATTCAGTACTTC.

This clonotype was picked up many times. The chain recombines TRBV5-1 with TRBJ2-3, with D perhaps TRBD2 (6 bases). Trimming cost V 0 bases and J 2 bases, with 7 bases left between them. The CDR3 spans 14 residues. Germline assignment: CDR1 SGHRS and CDR2 YFSETQ. The CDR3 spells CASSLERVTDTQYF. The DNA for the CDR3 is TGCGCCAGCAGCTTGGAGCGGGTCACAGATACGCAGTATTTT.

This clonotype showed up many times. The chain has TRBV3-1 and TRBJ1-6; D is undetermined. The CDR3 is 17 residues long. In germline, CDR1 is LGHDT, CDR2 YNNKEL (reference sequence). The V gene lost 3 bases and the J gene lost 0 bases, with 12 bases spanning the gap. The CDR3, as DNA: TGTGCCAGCAGCCACGTAGGCCCGAGCTCCTATAATTCACCCCTCCACTTT. Translated: CASSHVGPSSYNSPLHF.

This clonotype was seen at least ten times. This chain links TRBV5-1 with TRBJ2-4; no clear D gene. V was cut by 0 bases and J by 7 bases, with 11 bases left in between. Germline-derived CDR1 and CDR2 are SGHRS and YFSETQ. The CDR3 totals 14 residues. CDR3 residues: CASSLELRSNIQYF. CDR3 coding DNA: TGCGCCAGCAGCTTGGAGTTGAGGAGTAACATTCAGTACTTC.

This clonotype turned up a few times. The V gene is TRBV28, the J gene TRBJ2-4, with D possibly matching TRBD1 (5 bases). Germline V lookup: CDR1 MDHEN, CDR2 SYDVKM. The CDR3 is 18 residues long. The V end lost 3 bases, the J end lost 0 bases, and 18 bases lay between the germline ends. DNA for the CDR3: TGTGCCAGCAGTTTCGGGTCAGGGCCCACGCTAGCCAAAAACATTCAGTACTTC. It translates to CASSFGSGPTLAKNIQYF.

The chain couples TRBV7-2 to TRBJ2-5, with D tentatively TRBD1 or TRBD2 (5 bases each). With 2 bases removed from V and 3 bases from J, the gap between germline ends came to 16 bases. This CDR3 has 16 residues. Germline values: CDR1 SGHTA, CDR2 FQGNSA. CDR3 DNA sequence: TGTGCCAGCAGCTTATCCGGGACCACCTCGAAAGAGACCCAGTACTTC. Its protein product is CASSLSGTTSKETQYF.

This clonotype was recorded many times. The J gene is TRBJ2-7, the V gene TRBV7-2; D is ambiguous. V lost 3 bases to trimming and J lost 6 bases, with 15 bases between them. Germline V lookup: CDR1 SGHTA, CDR2 FQGNSA. This CDR3 is 14 amino acids long. The CDR3 spells CASSLALVKGEQYF. The CDR3 coding sequence is TGTGCCAGCAGCTTGGCCTTGGTCAAGGGCGAGCAGTACTTC.

This clonotype was detected only a few times. This CDR3 is CASSVGPLETQYF. In nucleotides, the CDR3 is TGTGCCAGCAGTGTAGGGCCGCTAGAGACCCAGTACTTC. This chain uses TRBV6-1 with TRBJ2-5; D unresolved. The V end was cut by 4 bases, the J end by 4 bases, with 10 bases between. Looked up from germline, CDR1 is MNHNS and CDR2 is SASEGT. The CDR3 is 13 amino acids.

The gene calls are TRBV19 and TRBJ1-1, with D possibly TRBD1 on 6 matching bases. Germline CDR1 and CDR2: LNHDA and SQIVND (reference sequence). The CDR3 contains 13 residues. V was shortened by 10 bases and J by 4 bases, with 16 bases between the two germline ends. The CDR3 coding sequence is TGTGCCACACGACAGGATTGGGGCACTGAAGCTTTCTTT. Its protein product is CATRQDWGTEAFF. The variable domain in full, with the rest retrieved from reference TRBV19 and TRBJ1-1, is DGGITQSPKYLFRKEGQNVTLSCEQNLNHDAMYWYRQDPGQGLRLIYYSQIVNDFQKGDIAEGYSVSREKKESFPLTVTSAQKNPTAFYLCATRQDWGTEAFFGQGTRLTVV.

The chain employs TRBV20-1 and TRBJ2-2; 7 bases map to TRBD1. Trimming at V came to 5 bases and at J to 3 bases, leaving 6 bases not matched to a gene. Germline V gene lookup returns CDR1 DFQATT and CDR2 SNEGSKA (reference sequence). CDR3 length equals 14 residues. CDR3 DNA: TGCAGTGCTTTAAACAGGGGAGACACCGGGGAGCTGTTTTTT. This encodes CSALNRGDTGELFF.

The rearrangement uses TRBV7-3 and TRBJ1-3; D gene uncertain. This CDR3 comprises 13 residues. Trimming stripped 10 bases from V and 0 bases from J, with 10 bases between. Germline V gives CDR1 SGHTA, CDR2 FQGTGA. CDR3 region: CANNSSSGNTIYF. CDR3 DNA: TGTGCCAACAATTCAAGCTCTGGAAACACCATATATTTT.

This clonotype was seen just once. The chain is built from TRBV20-1 and TRBJ2-3; 11 nucleotides align to TRBD2. V dropped 6 bases and J dropped 1; count of bases not matched to a gene: 12. Germline V gene sequence: CDR1 DFQATT, CDR2 SNEGSKA (reference sequence). CDR3 length equals 17 residues. The CDR3 sequence is CSARLAGLKVGTDTQYF. The CDR3 DNA sequence: TGCAGTGCCCGACTAGCGGGGTTGAAGGTTGGCACAGATACGCAGTATTTT.

This clonotype was counted at least ten times. The chain employs TRBV12-3 or TRBV12-4 and TRBJ2-7, with D unresolved. This CDR3 is 14 amino acids long. Trimming cost V 2 bases and J 5 bases, with 13 bases left between them. As DNA, the CDR3 is TGTGCCAGCAGTTTACGGGCGGAAGGGAACGAGCAGTACTTC. Translating gives CASSLRAEGNEQYF.

This clonotype was picked up a small number of times. The genes are TRBV11-2 and TRBJ2-1; 9 bases fit TRBD2. Germline V gene lookup returns CDR1 SGHAT and CDR2 FQNNGV. V was pared by 4 bases and J by 4 bases, with 5 bases of the junction left unmatched. The CDR3 length is 15 residues. The CDR3: CASSWSSGVYNEQFF. CDR3 bases: TGTGCCAGCAGCTGGTCTAGCGGGGTATACAATGAGCAGTTCTTC.

In this sample, this clonotype turned up a few times. V is TRBV7-9 and J is TRBJ2-3, with 7 nucleotides matching TRBD1. Trimming took 6 bases from V and 6 from J; bases not matched to a gene: 6. The CDR3 extends over 13 amino acids. Looked up from germline, CDR1 is SEHNR and CDR2 is FQNEAQ (reference sequence). The CDR3 bases are TGTGCCAGCAGTTTCACACAGGGGGATACGCAGTATTTT. This codes for CASSFTQGDTQYF.

This clonotype was observed at least ten times. V usage is TRBV19 and J usage is TRBJ2-1, with TRBD2 matching over 8 bases. The CDR3 is 13 amino acids. The V gene's germline CDR1 is LNHDA and CDR2 SQIVND (reference sequence). The V and J ends lost 7 bases and 13 bases, in that order; junction bases with no gene match: 12. CDR3 coding DNA: TGTGCCAGTAATCCGGGGGGGACCACGCGTCAGTTCTTC. It is translated as CASNPGGTTRQFF.

In its sample, this clonotype was seen many times. The chain combines TRBV12-3 or TRBV12-4 with TRBJ2-1; D not resolved. The CDR3 consists of 16 residues. V was shortened by 1 base and J by 2 bases, with 12 bases between the two germline ends. CDR3 DNA: TGTGCCAGCAGTTTAGAGGGAAGTGGGCCCTACAATGAGCAGTTCTTC. Its protein is CASSLEGSGPYNEQFF.

This clonotype was observed at least ten times. The V call is TRBV6-1, the J call TRBJ2-3, with D uncertain. The CDR3 spans 11 residues. V was pared by 6 bases and J by 0 bases, with 1 base between. CDR1 is MNHNS, CDR2 SASEGT, per germline. The CDR3 here is CASRSTDTQYF. CDR3 DNA sequence: TGTGCCAGCAGGAGCACAGATACGCAGTATTTT.

This clonotype has more than one count but fewer than ten. The DNA of the CDR3 is TGCGCCAGCAGCCAAGAAGAAATAATAAGCGGGATGAGCTCCTACGAGCAGTACTTC. This encodes CASSQEEIISGMSSYEQYF. The V and J genes are TRBV4-1 and TRBJ2-7; 7 nucleotides line up with TRBD2. The junction had 14 bases not matched to a gene; V was cut back by 0 bases and J by 0 bases. The CDR3 has 19 residues. Germline V gives CDR1 MGHRA, CDR2 YSYEKL.

The sample holds many counts of this clonotype. This sequence joins TRBV7-2 and TRBJ1-1, with D tentatively TRBD1 (5 bases). V lost 10 bases and J 6 bases, leaving 18 bases between the germline ends. CDR3 length: 13 residues. Germline values: CDR1 SGHTA, CDR2 FQGNSA. The CDR3 is CATVLGEQPEAFF. CDR3 DNA: TGTGCCACAGTTTTGGGGGAACAACCTGAAGCTTTCTTT.

This clonotype came up many times. This sequence joins TRBV7-8 and TRBJ2-3; D call uncertain. Germline V lookup: CDR1 SGHVS, CDR2 FQNEAQ. Trimming left V 4 bases short and J 2 bases short, with 7 bases between. The CDR3 totals 13 residues. The CDR3 reads CASSWKNTDTQYF. Here the CDR3 DNA reads TGTGCCAGCAGCTGGAAAAACACAGATACGCAGTATTTT. Together with reference TRBV7-8 and TRBJ2-3, the CDR3 gives the full variable domain: GAGVSQSPRYKVAKRGQDVALRCDPISGHVSLFWYQQALGQGPEFLTYFQNEAQLDKSGLPSDRFFAERPEGSVSTLKIQRTQQEDSAVYLCASSWKNTDTQYFGPGTRLTVL.

This clonotype has at least ten counts. The chain links TRBV7-9 to TRBJ2-7; 7 positions agree with TRBD1. Germline trimming cut 5 bases from V and 5 bases from J; bases unmatched to any gene: 9. Looked up from germline, CDR1 is SEHNR and CDR2 is FQNEAQ (reference sequence). The CDR3 has 14 residues. CDR3 nucleotides: TGTGCCAGCAGCCAAAGGGACAGATTAAACGAGCAGTACTTC. Translation: CASSQRDRLNEQYF.

The chain combines TRBV27 with TRBJ2-7, with D perhaps matching TRBD1 or TRBD2 (5 bases each). Trimming removed 3 bases at V and 7 bases at J, with 13 bases between. CDR3 size: 13 residues. The germline CDR1 and CDR2 sequences are MNHEY and SMNVEV (reference sequence). The CDR3 bases are TGTGCCAGCAGTTTCGCCGGGGACCATGAGCAGTACTTC. The encoded protein is CASSFAGDHEQYF.

There are a few counts of this clonotype. V usage is TRBV9 and J usage is TRBJ2-1; D gene unclear. The germline V gene has CDR1 SGDLS and CDR2 YYNGEE. Trimming cost V 6 bases and J 5 bases, with 6 bases left between them. The CDR3 is 11 residues long. For the CDR3, the DNA is TGTGCCAGCAAGGGAAACAATGAGCAGTTCTTC. It specifies CASKGNNEQFF.